The present T cell receptor (beta chain) was sequenced within a study of breast tumors, draining lymph nodes, adjacent tissues. Notes on the study in general: Luminal-like breast cancer showed significantly higher tumor–nontumor repertoire similarity than basal-like. Data fit most tumor T cells coming from lymph node, expanding in tumor.

The germline V gene has CDR1 LNHDA and CDR2 SQIVND (reference sequence). The CDR3 is 11 amino acids. V lost 5 bases, J lost 2 bases, and 3 bases lay in between. This clonotype was picked up many times. Its antigen is currently unknown. Axillary draining lymph nodes of breast cancer patients supplied the node samples. TCRdb itself ran the multiplex PCR reads through MiXCR, one entry per CDR3 protein. Among about 230,000 distinct CDR3 sequences listed, 32% were seen once. The sequence derives from a female donor with breast cancer. Some clones in this sample may be carry-over from other donors' samples. Sequenced sample: axillary lymph node tissue. This sequence joins TRBV19 and TRBJ1-2; D is ambiguous. DNA of the CDR3: TGTGCCAGTAGTCCGAACTATGGCTACACCTTC. It yields the protein CASSPNYGYTF. The full variable domain, completed using reference TRBV19 and TRBJ1-2, is DGGITQSPKYLFRKEGQNVTLSCEQNLNHDAMYWYRQDPGQGLRLIYYSQIVNDFQKGDIAEGYSVSREKKESFPLTVTSAQKNPTAFYLCASSPNYGYTFGSGTRLTVV.